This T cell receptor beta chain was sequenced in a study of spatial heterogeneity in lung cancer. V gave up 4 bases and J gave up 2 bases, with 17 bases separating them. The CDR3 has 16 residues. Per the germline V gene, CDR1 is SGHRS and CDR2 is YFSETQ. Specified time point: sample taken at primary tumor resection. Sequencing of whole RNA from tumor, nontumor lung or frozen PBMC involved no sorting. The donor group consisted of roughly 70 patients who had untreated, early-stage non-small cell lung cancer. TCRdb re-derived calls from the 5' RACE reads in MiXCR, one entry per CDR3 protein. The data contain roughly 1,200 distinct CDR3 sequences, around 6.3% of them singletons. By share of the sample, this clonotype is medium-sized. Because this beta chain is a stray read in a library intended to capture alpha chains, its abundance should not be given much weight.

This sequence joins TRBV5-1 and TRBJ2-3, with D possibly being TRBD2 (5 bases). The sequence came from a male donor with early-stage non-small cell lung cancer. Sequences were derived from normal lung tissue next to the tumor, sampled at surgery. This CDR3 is CASSHSAGIATDTQYF. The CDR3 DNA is TGCGCCAGCAGCCACTCAGCCGGGATTGCCACAGATACGCAGTATTTT.